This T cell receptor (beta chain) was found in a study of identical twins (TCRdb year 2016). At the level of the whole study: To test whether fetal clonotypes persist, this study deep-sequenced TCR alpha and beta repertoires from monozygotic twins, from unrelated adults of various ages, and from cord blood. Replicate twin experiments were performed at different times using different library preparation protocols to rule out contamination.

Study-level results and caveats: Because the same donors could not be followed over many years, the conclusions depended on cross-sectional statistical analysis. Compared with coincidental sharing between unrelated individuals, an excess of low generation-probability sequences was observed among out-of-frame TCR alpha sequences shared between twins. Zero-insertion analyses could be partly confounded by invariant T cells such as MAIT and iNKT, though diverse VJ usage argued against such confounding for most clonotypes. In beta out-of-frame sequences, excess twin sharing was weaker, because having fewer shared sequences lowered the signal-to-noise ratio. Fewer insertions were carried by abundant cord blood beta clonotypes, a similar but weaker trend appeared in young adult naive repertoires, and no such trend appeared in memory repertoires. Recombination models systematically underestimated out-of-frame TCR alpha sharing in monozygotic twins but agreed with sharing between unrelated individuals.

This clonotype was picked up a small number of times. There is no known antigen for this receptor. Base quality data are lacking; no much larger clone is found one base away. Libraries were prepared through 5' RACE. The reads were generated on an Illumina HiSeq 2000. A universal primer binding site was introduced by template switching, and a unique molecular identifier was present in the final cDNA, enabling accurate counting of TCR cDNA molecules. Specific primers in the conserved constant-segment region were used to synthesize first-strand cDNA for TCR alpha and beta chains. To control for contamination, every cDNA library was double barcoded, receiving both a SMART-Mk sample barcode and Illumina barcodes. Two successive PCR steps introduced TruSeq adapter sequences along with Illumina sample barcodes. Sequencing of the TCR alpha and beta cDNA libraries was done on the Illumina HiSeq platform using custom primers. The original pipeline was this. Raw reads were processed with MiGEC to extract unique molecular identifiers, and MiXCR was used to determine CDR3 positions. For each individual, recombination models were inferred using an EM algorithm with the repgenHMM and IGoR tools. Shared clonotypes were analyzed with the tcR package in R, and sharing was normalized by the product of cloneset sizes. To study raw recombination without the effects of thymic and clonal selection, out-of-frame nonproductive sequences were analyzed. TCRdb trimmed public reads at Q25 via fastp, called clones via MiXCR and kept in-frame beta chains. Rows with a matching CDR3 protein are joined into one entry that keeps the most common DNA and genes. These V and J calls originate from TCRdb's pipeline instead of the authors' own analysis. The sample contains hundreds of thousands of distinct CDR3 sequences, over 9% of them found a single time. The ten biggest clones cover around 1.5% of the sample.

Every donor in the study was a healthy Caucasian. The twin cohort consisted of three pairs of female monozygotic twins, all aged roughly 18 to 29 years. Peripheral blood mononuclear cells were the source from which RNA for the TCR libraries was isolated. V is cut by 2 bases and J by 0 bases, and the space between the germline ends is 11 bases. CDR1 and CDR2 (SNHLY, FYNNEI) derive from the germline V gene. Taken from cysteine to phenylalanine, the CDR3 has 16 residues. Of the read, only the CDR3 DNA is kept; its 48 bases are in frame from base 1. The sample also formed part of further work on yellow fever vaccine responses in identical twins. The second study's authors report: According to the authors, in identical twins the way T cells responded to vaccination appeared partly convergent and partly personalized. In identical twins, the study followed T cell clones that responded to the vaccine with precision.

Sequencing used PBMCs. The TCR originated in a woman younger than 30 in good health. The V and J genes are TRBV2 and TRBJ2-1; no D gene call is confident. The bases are TGTGCCAGCAGTGAATTGAGAGGAGTCTCCTACAATGAGCAGTTCTTC. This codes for CASSELRGVSYNEQFF.